The 4 T cell receptor beta chains below all came from one sample that was sequenced in a study of human T cells and chemical hapten exposure. Time point in this sample: patch test 3, about 24 weeks after DPC sensitization. Specified treatment: therapeutic diphenylcyclopropenone sensitization with weekly scalp DPC. In TCRdb, the RACE reads were re-called with MiXCR into one record per CDR3 protein. The data show some 32,000 distinct CDR3 sequences, with 5.8% seen just once and about 6% held by the top ten. The input for sequencing was whole blood, taken in connection with sensitization to the hapten diphenylcyclopropenone (DPC). These receptors were collected from a young man with alopecia areata. Some clones in this sample may be carry-over from other donors' samples.

This clonotype was counted ten times or more. CDR3 bases: TGCAGTGCTTTCTGGACAGGTCATCCCTACGAGCAGTACTTC. Translation gives CSAFWTGHPYEQYF. J is TRBJ2-7 and V is TRBV20-1; 7 bases fit TRBD1. In germline, CDR1 is DFQATT, CDR2 SNEGSKA (reference sequence). CDR3 size: 14 residues. J was trimmed by 2 bases and V by 5 bases; bases with no gene match: 9.

This clonotype appeared a few times. The chain is built from TRBV6-5 and TRBJ2-5, with D perhaps matching TRBD1 or TRBD2 (5 bases each). Trimming cost V 4 bases and J 7 bases, with 16 bases left between them. Germline V gene lookup returns CDR1 MNHEY and CDR2 SVGAGI. The CDR3 has 14 residues. CDR3: CASSSGDAVMTQYF. As DNA, the CDR3 is TGTGCCAGCAGTTCCGGGGACGCGGTGATGACCCAGTACTTC.

This clonotype was seen ten or more times. This chain joins TRBV19 and TRBJ1-6; TRBD1 aligns across 10 bases. With V trimmed by 7 bases and J by 8 bases, 5 bases remained unmatched. Germline V lookup: CDR1 LNHDA, CDR2 SQIVND (reference sequence). This CDR3 spans 14 amino acids. This CDR3 reads CASMEGQGYSPLHF. CDR3 nucleotides: TGTGCCAGTATGGAGGGACAGGGGTATTCACCCCTCCACTTT.

Ten or more counts support this clonotype. J is TRBJ2-6 and V is TRBV7-9; tentatively, D is TRBD1 (5 bases). V was shortened by 1 base and J by 0 bases, with 7 bases between the two germline ends. The germline gives CDR1 SEHNR, CDR2 FQNEAQ (reference sequence). CDR3 size: 16 residues. CDR3 sequence (DNA): TGTGCCAGCAGCTTAGGGCAGGGCTCTGGGGCCAACGTCCTGACTTTC. It translates to CASSLGQGSGANVLTF.